One and the same sample provided the 28 T cell receptor beta chains below, sequenced in a study of early T cells in non-severe SARS-CoV-2 infection (dated by TCRdb to the early 2020s). The receptor library was made with 5' RACE. The data were produced on a NextSeq 500. The public sequencing data were trimmed at Q25 with fastp and processed into clonotypes with MiXCR by TCRdb, which kept only in-frame beta chains. Each CDR3 protein gets just one entry, which takes the most common genes and DNA from the rows behind it. A total of tens of thousands of distinct CDR3 sequences appear in this sample, approximately 10% of them only once. Clones ranked in the top ten supply about 3.9% of the sample. Sequenced here: whole blood, sampled at baseline. All receptors come from an adult who was a healthcare worker with PCR-confirmed SARS-CoV-2 infection or an uninfected control (not recorded which).

The CDR3 sequence: CASSSRLAGGRDTQYF. In nucleotides, the CDR3 is TGTGCCAGCAGCTCAAGACTAGCGGGGGGAAGAGATACGCAGTATTTT. This chain links TRBV7-2 with TRBJ2-3; TRBD2 matches 13 bases. The CDR3 totals 16 residues. V was clipped by 4 bases and J by 5 bases; unmatched bases: 6. Per the germline V gene, CDR1 is SGHTA and CDR2 is FQGNSA.

This sequence joins TRBV5-1 and TRBJ2-3; no clear D gene. Germline V gene data show CDR1 as SGHRS and CDR2 as YFSETQ. The length of the CDR3 is 13 residues. Trimming removed 1 base from V and 4 bases from J, with 7 bases in between. The CDR3: CASSLNVPDTQYF. The CDR3 DNA reads as TGCGCCAGCAGCTTGAACGTGCCAGATACGCAGTATTTT.

This clonotype was counted many times. The rearrangement joins TRBV19 to TRBJ2-1, with 9 bases matching TRBD1. The CDR3 is 14 amino acids. The germline V gene encodes CDR1 LNHDA and CDR2 SQIVND (reference sequence). V was clipped by 3 bases and J by 8 bases; unmatched bases: 5. DNA for the CDR3: TGTGCCAGTAGTATGACAGGGGGTTTTTATGAGCAGTTCTTC. Its translation is CASSMTGGFYEQFF.

The sample holds a few counts of this clonotype. This chain connects TRBV19 to TRBJ1-2; tentative D call: TRBD1 (5 bases). Germline V lookup: CDR1 LNHDA, CDR2 SQIVND (reference sequence). This CDR3 has 11 residues. Trimming left V 5 bases short and J 8 bases short, with 9 bases between. The CDR3 loop is CASSLGPGYTF. The DNA of the CDR3 is TGTGCCAGTAGTTTGGGACCCGGCTACACCTTC.

This chain links TRBV7-9 with TRBJ2-2; D is unclear. V lost 5 bases and J 2 bases, leaving 27 bases between the germline ends. Per germline, CDR1 SEHNR and CDR2 FQNEAQ (reference sequence). CDR3 length: 20 residues. The DNA for the CDR3 is TGTGCCAGCAGCCTCCCTTTGGCCACGATGATTCAGGTAAACACCGGGGAGCTGTTTTTT. Its translation: CASSLPLATMIQVNTGELFF.

This clonotype occurred a few times. V and J are TRBV7-2 and TRBJ2-2; D could derive from TRBD1 or TRBD2 (6 bases each). CDR1 is SGHTA and CDR2 is FQGNSA in the germline V gene. With 3 bases removed from V and 3 bases from J, the gap between germline ends came to 17 bases. This CDR3 comprises 17 residues. The CDR3 is CASSFGGVERDTGELFF. In DNA form, the CDR3 reads TGTGCCAGCAGCTTCGGGGGCGTAGAGCGGGACACCGGGGAGCTGTTTTTT.

This clonotype was observed a few times. V is TRBV20-1 and J is TRBJ2-7; 8 bases fit TRBD1. V gave up 8 bases and J gave up 5 bases; unmatched junction bases: 11. The CDR3 covers 13 residues. Germline-derived CDR1 and CDR2 are DFQATT and SNEGSKA (reference sequence). The chain's CDR3 is CSTYGQGVHEQYF. CDR3 sequence (DNA): TGCAGTACCTACGGACAGGGCGTCCACGAGCAGTACTTC.

This clonotype appeared a few times. V gene TRBV5-1 combines with J gene TRBJ2-7; 7 nucleotides align to TRBD2. There are 17 residues in the CDR3. Losses at the gene ends were 4 bases for V and 1 base for J; bases not matched to a gene: 14. Germline assignment: CDR1 SGHRS and CDR2 YFSETQ. The CDR3 DNA sequence: TGCGCCAGCAGCGGGAGGGGCATCGGAAGCGTTTCCTACGAGCAGTACTTC. Encoded protein: CASSGRGIGSVSYEQYF.

This rearrangement joins TRBV6-2 or TRBV6-3 to TRBJ1-1, with D possibly being TRBD1 (5 bases). The V gene's germline CDR1 is MNHEY and CDR2 SVGEGT. V was clipped by 8 bases and J by 1 base, with 11 bases between them. There are 13 residues in the CDR3. CDR3 in amino acids: CASGETENTEAFF. In DNA, the CDR3 is TGTGCCAGCGGAGAGACAGAGAACACTGAAGCTTTCTTT.

For this clonotype: Mismatch with germline at one junction end may stem from a read error. The chain links TRBV7-3 to TRBJ2-3, with unresolved D. The V gene's germline CDR1 is SGHTA and CDR2 FQGTGA. CDR3 length equals 13 residues. The CDR3 is CVSSLNSVDTQYF. In DNA form, the CDR3 reads TGTGTCAGCAGCTTAAACAGCGTAGATACGCAGTATTTT.

In its sample, this clonotype was seen a few times. The chain combines TRBV29-1 with TRBJ2-6; D uncertain. Trimming stripped 5 bases from V and 0 bases from J, with 2 bases between. CDR3 length equals 12 residues. Germline loops: CDR1 SQVTM, CDR2 ANQGSEA. CDR3 protein: CSVFSGANVLTF. CDR3 bases: TGCAGCGTTTTCTCTGGGGCCAACGTCCTGACTTTC.

This clonotype was detected many times. The gene calls are TRBV29-1 and TRBJ1-1; D is unclear. V dropped 6 bases and J dropped 4 bases, with 15 bases sitting between them. The length of the CDR3 is 13 residues. The germline CDR1 and CDR2 sequences are SQVTM and ANQGSEA. The CDR3 spells CSVGGLVATEAFF. CDR3 DNA: TGCAGCGTGGGCGGTTTGGTGGCCACTGAAGCTTTCTTT.

This clonotype appeared many times. For the CDR3, the DNA is TGTGCCAGCAGCCCGAGACAGGGTGGAGATACGCAGTATTTT. Translating gives CASSPRQGGDTQYF. The chain couples TRBV9 to TRBJ2-3, with 7 positions matching TRBD1. The CDR3 spans 14 residues. Germline trimming cut 4 bases from V and 5 bases from J; bases unmatched to any gene: 7. Germline V lookup: CDR1 SGDLS, CDR2 YYNGEE.

The chain links TRBV20-1 to TRBJ2-5; D may match TRBD1 or TRBD2 (5 bases each). V lost 8 bases and J 5 bases, leaving 15 bases between the germline ends. Germline V gene lookup returns CDR1 DFQATT and CDR2 SNEGSKA (reference sequence). The CDR3 length is 12 residues. The CDR3 nucleotides read TGCAGTCTCCAGGGACGCGGGGAGACCCAGTACTTC. Its protein is CSLQGRGETQYF.

This clonotype was counted ten times or more. This chain joins TRBV7-2 and TRBJ1-4, with no clear D. The CDR3 length is 15 residues. V was clipped by 1 base and J by 0 bases, with 6 bases between them. Per the germline V gene, CDR1 is SGHTA and CDR2 is FQGNSA. CDR3 in amino acids: CASSLVAATNEKLFF. CDR3 DNA: TGTGCCAGCAGCTTAGTGGCAGCAACTAATGAAAAACTGTTTTTT.

This clonotype was observed a few times. The gene calls are TRBV11-2 and TRBJ2-3; 8 bases map to TRBD2. Unmatched junction bases numbered 8, after V lost 5 bases and J lost 4 bases. The V gene's germline CDR1 is SGHAT and CDR2 FQNNGV. This CDR3 is built from 15 residues. The CDR3 bases are TGTGCCAGCAGCCCCGCGGGGGGCCGGGCAGATACGCAGTATTTT. Translation: CASSPAGGRADTQYF.

This chain uses TRBV5-1 with TRBJ2-2; no clear D. Trimming stripped 10 bases from V and 5 bases from J, with 15 bases between. In germline, CDR1 is SGHRS, CDR2 YFSETQ. The CDR3 extends over 13 amino acids. DNA of the CDR3: TGCGCCTCCGCAGCCGGCCGGACCGGGGAGCTGTTTTTT. Translation gives CASAAGRTGELFF.

This clonotype was counted between two and nine times. The CDR3 region is CSARTSGRAGYTF. The CDR3 region has the DNA TGCAGTGCTCGGACATCCGGACGGGCTGGCTACACCTTC. The genes are TRBV20-1 and TRBJ1-2; maybe TRBD1 (5 bases). The germline CDR1 and CDR2 sequences are DFQATT and SNEGSKA (reference sequence). This CDR3 region has 13 residues. Trimming took off 5 bases at V and 7 bases at J, with 17 bases between the two ends.

V gene TRBV7-9 combines with J gene TRBJ1-4; D remains ambiguous. V lost 5 bases to trimming and J lost 5 bases, with 15 bases between them. There are 15 residues in the CDR3. Germline lookup yields CDR1 SEHNR and CDR2 FQNEAQ (reference sequence). The CDR3: CASSPGRGSNEKLFF. Written as DNA, the CDR3 is TGTGCCAGCAGCCCTGGACGGGGTTCGAATGAAAAACTGTTTTTT.

The table lists this clonotype with many counts. The chain employs TRBV2 and TRBJ2-7, with D unclear. The CDR3 totals 14 residues. Deletions cut 2 bases from V and 0 bases from J, with 8 bases between. From germline, CDR1 is SNHLY and CDR2 FYNNEI. The CDR3 spells CASSENRNSYEQYF. The CDR3 region has the DNA TGTGCCAGCAGTGAAAACAGAAACTCCTACGAGCAGTACTTC.

At least ten counts were recorded for this clonotype. This chain connects TRBV12-3 or TRBV12-4 to TRBJ2-7; 9 bases are shared with TRBD1. With V trimmed by 5 bases and J by 1 base, 3 bases remained unmatched. This CDR3 spans 14 amino acids. CDR3 bases: TGTGCCAGCAGTGCCGGGACAGGGTCCTACGAGCAGTACTTC. Translation gives CASSAGTGSYEQYF.

The genes are TRBV20-1 and TRBJ2-5; 11 bases fit TRBD2. In germline, CDR1 is DFQATT, CDR2 SNEGSKA (reference sequence). Unmatched junction bases numbered 3, after V lost 5 bases and J lost 1 base. The CDR3 is 14 amino acids. The CDR3: CSASGLAGQETQYF. CDR3 nucleotide sequence: TGCAGTGCTTCCGGACTAGCGGGCCAAGAGACCCAGTACTTC.

This clonotype came up many times. The chain couples TRBV6-6 to TRBJ2-7; 7 bases are shared with TRBD1. The CDR3 length is 14 residues. Germline-derived CDR1 and CDR2 are MNHNY and SVGAGI (reference sequence). V lost 0 bases, J lost 3 bases, and 2 bases stayed unmatched. The CDR3 coding sequence is TGTGCCAGCAGTTACTCGGGACAGAGCTACGAGCAGTACTTC. Encoded protein: CASSYSGQSYEQYF.

There are a few counts of this clonotype. The J gene is TRBJ2-3, the V gene TRBV21-1; the DNA was not compared with TRBD1, the D call given in the table. TRBV21-1 represents a pseudogene. The length of the CDR3 is 16 residues. The DNA for the CDR3 is TGTGCCAGCAGCTGGAAGGGGACCTCTTACACAGATACGCAGTATTTT. Its protein product is CASSWKGTSYTDTQYF.

A note on this clonotype: The limits of the CDR3 on the DNA are not certain, so only TCRdb's listed CDR3 is given. The chain joins TRBV7-5 to TRBJ2-2; TRBD2, as called in the table, went unchecked against the DNA. TRBV7-5 is shown as a pseudogene. The CDR3 numbers 20 amino acids, ends counted. The CDR3 loop reads CISVPEAPGLAGSKTGELFF.

There are a few counts of this clonotype. The chain joins TRBV12-3 or TRBV12-4 to TRBJ2-7, with D perhaps matching TRBD1 (5 bases). With 5 bases removed from V and 2 bases from J, the gap between germline ends came to 16 bases. This CDR3 has 15 residues. CDR3 bases: TGTGCCAGCAGTCCAGAAACCTTAGGGGCCTACGAGCAGTACTTC. Its translation: CASSPETLGAYEQYF.

There are a few counts of this clonotype. The chain combines TRBV12-3 or TRBV12-4 with TRBJ2-2; D uncertain. The length of the CDR3 is 13 residues. Trimming shortened V by 6 bases and J by 7 bases, and 12 bases separated the two germline ends. The CDR3 protein is CASRKSSFGELFF. In nucleotides, the CDR3 is TGTGCCAGCAGAAAATCGTCGTTCGGGGAGCTGTTTTTT.

This chain uses TRBV9 with TRBJ1-5; D is perhaps TRBD1 (5 bases). From germline, CDR1 is SGDLS and CDR2 YYNGEE. The CDR3 extends over 14 amino acids. Trimming took 0 bases from V and 8 from J, leaving 12 bases between them. DNA for the CDR3: TGTGCCAGCAGCGTAGATCCAGGGACCAAGCCCCAGCATTTT. Its translation: CASSVDPGTKPQHF.